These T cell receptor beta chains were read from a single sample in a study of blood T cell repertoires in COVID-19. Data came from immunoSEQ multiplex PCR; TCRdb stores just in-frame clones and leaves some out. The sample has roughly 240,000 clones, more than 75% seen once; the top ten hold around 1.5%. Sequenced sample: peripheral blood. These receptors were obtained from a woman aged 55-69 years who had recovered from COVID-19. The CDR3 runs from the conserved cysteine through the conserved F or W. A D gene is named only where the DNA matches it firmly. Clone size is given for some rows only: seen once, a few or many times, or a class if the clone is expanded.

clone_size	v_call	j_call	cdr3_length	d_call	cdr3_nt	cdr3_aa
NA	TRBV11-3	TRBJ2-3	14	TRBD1	TGTGCCAGCAGCTTTACAGGGGGCACAGATACGCAGTATTTT	CASSFTGGTDTQYF
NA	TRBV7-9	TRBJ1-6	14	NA	TGTGCCAGCAGCTTATCGGCAGGGGATTCACCCCTCCACTTT	CASSLSAGDSPLHF
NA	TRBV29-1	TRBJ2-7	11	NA	TGCAGCGTTGATTCCGGGTCTGGGCAGTACTTC	CSVDSGSGQYF
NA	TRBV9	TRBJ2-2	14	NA	TGTGCCAGCAGCGTAGCAGGGCTGAGCGGGGAGCTGTTTTTT	CASSVAGLSGELFF
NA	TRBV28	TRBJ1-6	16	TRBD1	TGTGCCAGCAGTTCCCCGCCGACAGGGCAGGATTCACCCCTCCACTTT	CASSSPPTGQDSPLHF
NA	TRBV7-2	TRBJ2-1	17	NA	TGTGCCAGCAGCTTTGGCCCCTCCGGGTCTCCTGGGTCTGAGCAGTTCTTC	CASSFGPSGSPGSEQFF
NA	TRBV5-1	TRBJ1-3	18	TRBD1	TGCGCCAGTGGAGCCGGGACAGGGGCCTCATTCTCTGGAAACACCATATATTTT	CASGAGTGASFSGNTIYF
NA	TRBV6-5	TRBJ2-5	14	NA	TGTGCCAGCAGAGGAGGTCTCCTTCAAGAGACCCAGTACTTC	CASRGGLLQETQYF
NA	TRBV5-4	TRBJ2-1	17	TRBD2	TGTGCCAGCAGCTTGGTCAGGGCTAGCGGGGGGCCCAATGAGCAGTTCTTC	CASSLVRASGGPNEQFF
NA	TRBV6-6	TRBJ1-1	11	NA	TGTGCCAGCAGTTACGAACTCGAAGCTTTCTTT	CASSYELEAFF
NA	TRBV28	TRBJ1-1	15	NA	TGTGCCAGCAGCCCCCAGGGCTTTATGAGCACTGAAGCTTTCTTT	CASSPQGFMSTEAFF
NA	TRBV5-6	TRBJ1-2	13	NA	TGTGCCAGCAGCCAAGGACTGAGCTATGGCTACACCTTC	CASSQGLSYGYTF
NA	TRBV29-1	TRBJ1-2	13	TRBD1	TGCAGCGTTGATATAACAGGGGGCTCTGGCTACACCTTC	CSVDITGGSGYTF
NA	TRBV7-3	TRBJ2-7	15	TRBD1	TGTGCCAGCAGCTTAACTGGGGACAGGGGAGGCGAGCAGTACTTC	CASSLTGDRGGEQYF
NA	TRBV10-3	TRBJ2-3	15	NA	TGTGCCGCGGACGGAGGGGGCCATGGCGCAGATACGCAGTATTTT	CAADGGGHGADTQYF
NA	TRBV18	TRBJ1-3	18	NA	TGTGCCAGCTCACCAAATAGCCTGGCCTTTGGGTCTGGAAACACCATATATTTT	CASSPNSLAFGSGNTIYF
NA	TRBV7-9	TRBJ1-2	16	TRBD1	TGTGCCAGCAGCACGCCGGGGCAGGGGGCTTATTATGGCTACACCTTC	CASSTPGQGAYYGYTF
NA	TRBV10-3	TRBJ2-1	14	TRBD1	TGTGCCATCACCACAGGGGCTGCCTACAATGAGCAGTTCTTC	CAITTGAAYNEQFF
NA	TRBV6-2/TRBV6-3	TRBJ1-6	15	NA	TGTGCCAGCAGTTCGCAGGGGTCGGGCAATTCACCCCTCCACTTT	CASSSQGSGNSPLHF
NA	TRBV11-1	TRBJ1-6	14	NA	TGTGCCAGCAGCTTTGGTCAGAATAATTCACCCCTCCACTTT	CASSFGQNNSPLHF
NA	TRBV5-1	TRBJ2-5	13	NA	TGCGCCAGCAGCTCACAGCCACAAGAGACCCAGTACTTC	CASSSQPQETQYF
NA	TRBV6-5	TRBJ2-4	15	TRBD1	TGTGCCAGCAGGGCCGACAGGGAGAAGGGAAACATTCAGTACTTC	CASRADREKGNIQYF
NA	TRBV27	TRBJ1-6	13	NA	TGTGCCAGCAGTTTAGAGGGAAATTCACCCCTCCACTTT	CASSLEGNSPLHF
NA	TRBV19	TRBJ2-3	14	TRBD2	TGTGCCAGTAGTACTAGCGGGGGGCATAGCGCGCAGTATTTT	CASSTSGGHSAQYF
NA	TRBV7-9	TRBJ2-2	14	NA	TGTGCCAGCATTGGGCAGTCGAACACCGGGGAGCTGTTTTTT	CASIGQSNTGELFF
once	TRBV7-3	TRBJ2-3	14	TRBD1	TGTGCCAGCAGCCGGGACAGGGGGTCCGATACGCAGTATTTT	CASSRDRGSDTQYF
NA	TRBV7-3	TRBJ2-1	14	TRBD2	TGTGCCAGCAGCTTACTAGCGGGGGGCAATGAGCAGTTCTTC	CASSLLAGGNEQFF
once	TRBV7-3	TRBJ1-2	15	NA	TGTGCCAGCAGCTTAGGGCCGGCAGCTAACTATGGCTACACCTTC	CASSLGPAANYGYTF
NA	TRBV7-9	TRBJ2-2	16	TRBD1	TGTGCCAGCAGGGTAACAGGGGGCGCGAACACCGGGGAGCTGTTTTTT	CASRVTGGANTGELFF
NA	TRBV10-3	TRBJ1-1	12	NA	TGTGCCATCAGTGACTTAATCCCTGAAGCTTTCTTT	CAISDLIPEAFF
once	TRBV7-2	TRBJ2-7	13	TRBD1	TGTGCCAGCAGACCGACAGGGTCCTACGAGCAGTACTTC	CASRPTGSYEQYF
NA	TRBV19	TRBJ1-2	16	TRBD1	TGTGCCAGTAGTCCTAACCCCGACAGGGGGATGTATGGCTACACCTTC	CASSPNPDRGMYGYTF
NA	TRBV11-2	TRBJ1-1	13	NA	TGTGCCAGCAGCAGACAGCTGAACACTGAAGCTTTCTTT	CASSRQLNTEAFF
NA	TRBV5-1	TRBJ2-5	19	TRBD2	TGCGCCAGCAGCTTGGCGAGGACTAGCGGGGGTACTTATGCCGAGACCCAGTACTTC	CASSLARTSGGTYAETQYF
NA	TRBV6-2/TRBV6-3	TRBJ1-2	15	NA	TGTGCCAGCAGTTACTCTGGCAGAGCGGGGGATGGCTACACCTTC	CASSYSGRAGDGYTF
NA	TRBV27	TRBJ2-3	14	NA	TGTGCCAGCAGTATGACAAGGCACACAGATACGCAGTATTTT	CASSMTRHTDTQYF
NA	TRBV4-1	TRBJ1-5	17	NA	TGCGCCAGCAGCCAATGGGTTCTCCAGGTGCGTAATCAGCCCCAGCATTTT	CASSQWVLQVRNQPQHF
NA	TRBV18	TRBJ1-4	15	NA	TGTGCCAGCTCCCGGGGAAAAGGGTTGGATGAAAAACTGTTTTTT	CASSRGKGLDEKLFF
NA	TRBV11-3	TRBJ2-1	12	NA	TGTGCCAGCAGCTTGGGCCGGGGAGAGCAGTTCTTC	CASSLGRGEQFF
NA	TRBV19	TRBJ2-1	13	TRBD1	TGTGCAAGTCGAGGACAGGGGTTTAATGAGCAGTTCTTC	CASRGQGFNEQFF
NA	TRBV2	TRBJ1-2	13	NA	TGTGCCAGCAATCGAATGGGGCAGAGTGGCTACACCTTC	CASNRMGQSGYTF
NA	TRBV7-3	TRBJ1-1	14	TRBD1	TGTGCCAGCAGACCCGACAGGGTAAACACTGAAGCTTTCTTT	CASRPDRVNTEAFF
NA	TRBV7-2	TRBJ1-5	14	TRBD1	TGTGCCAGCAGCGCCAGGGGGGCCAATCAGCCCCAGCATTTT	CASSARGANQPQHF
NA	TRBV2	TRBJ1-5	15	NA	TGTGCCAGCAGTGAAGCCTCCCTTAGCAATCAGCCCCAGCATTTT	CASSEASLSNQPQHF
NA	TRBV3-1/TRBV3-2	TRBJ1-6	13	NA	TGTGCCAGCAGCCAAGCCAGGGGTTCACCCCTCCACTTT	CASSQARGSPLHF
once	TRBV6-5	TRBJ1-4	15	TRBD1	TGTGCCAGCAGTCGCCAGAGACAGGGGGCTGAAAAACTGTTTTTT	CASSRQRQGAEKLFF
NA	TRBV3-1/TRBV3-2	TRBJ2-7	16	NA	TGTGCCAACCCAGGGAAGAGGATGAGGTGGTCCTCCGAGCAGTACTTC	CANPGKRMRWSSEQYF
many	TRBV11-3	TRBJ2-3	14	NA	TGTGCCAGCAGCTTAGACAGGAGCACAGATACGCAGTATTTT	CASSLDRSTDTQYF
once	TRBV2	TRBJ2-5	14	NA	TGTGCCAGCAGTAGGGAGGCCCTGCAGGAGACCCAGTACTTC	CASSREALQETQYF
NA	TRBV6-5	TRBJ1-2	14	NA	TGTGCCAGCAGTTCACACGGACAGATGCCCCTCTACACCTTC	CASSSHGQMPLYTF
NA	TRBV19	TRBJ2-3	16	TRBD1	TGTGCCAGTAGTAATTTGAGACAGGGGTCCACAGATACGCAGTATTTT	CASSNLRQGSTDTQYF
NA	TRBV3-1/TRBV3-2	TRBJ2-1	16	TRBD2	TGTGCCAGCAGCCAAGACTCCGCGGGGGGGATCGGTGAGCAGTTCTTC	CASSQDSAGGIGEQFF
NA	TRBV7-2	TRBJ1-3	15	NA	TGTGCCAGCAGCTTAGTGGCAGGGGCTGGAAACACCATATATTTT	CASSLVAGAGNTIYF
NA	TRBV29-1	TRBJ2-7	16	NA	TGCAGCGTTGAAGATCTCTTGGCCCAGGTCTCCTACGAGCAGTACTTC	CSVEDLLAQVSYEQYF
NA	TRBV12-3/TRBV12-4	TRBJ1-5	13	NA	TGTGCCAGCAGTTTAGGGGGGGGTCAGCCCCAGCATTTT	CASSLGGGQPQHF